These 2 T cell receptor beta chains were sequenced from one sample in a study of tumor and adjacent non-tumor tissue in lung cancer. The library came from three nested PCR rounds adapted from ARM-PCR protocols. TCRdb reprocessed the multiplex PCR reads with MiXCR, giving one entry per CDR3 protein. There are under 250,000 distinct CDR3 sequences in the sample; 71% occur only once, and roughly 24% lies in the top ten. The template was RNA from unsorted bulk tissue. The sample was lung tumor tissue. These receptors were taken from a man aged 55 to 70 with non-small cell lung cancer.

V and J are TRBV5-4 and TRBJ2-5, with TRBD2 as a possible D gene (6 bases). Per the germline V gene, CDR1 is SGHNT and CDR2 is YYREEE (reference sequence). This CDR3 region has 13 residues. V was cut by 3 bases and J by 4 bases, with 10 bases left in between. CDR3 amino acids: CASSWDSGETQYF. Written as DNA, the CDR3 is TGTGCCAGCAGCTGGGACTCAGGAGAGACCCAGTACTTC.

The V gene is TRBV6-5, the J gene TRBJ2-2; possible D gene TRBD1, 5 bases. From germline, CDR1 is MNHEY and CDR2 SVGAGI. The CDR3 is 15 residues long. The V gene lost 4 bases and the J gene lost 1 base, with 10 bases spanning the gap. As DNA, the CDR3 is TGTGCCAGCAGTTTTGACAGCGTGAACACCGGGGAGCTGTTTTTT. As protein: CASSFDSVNTGELFF.